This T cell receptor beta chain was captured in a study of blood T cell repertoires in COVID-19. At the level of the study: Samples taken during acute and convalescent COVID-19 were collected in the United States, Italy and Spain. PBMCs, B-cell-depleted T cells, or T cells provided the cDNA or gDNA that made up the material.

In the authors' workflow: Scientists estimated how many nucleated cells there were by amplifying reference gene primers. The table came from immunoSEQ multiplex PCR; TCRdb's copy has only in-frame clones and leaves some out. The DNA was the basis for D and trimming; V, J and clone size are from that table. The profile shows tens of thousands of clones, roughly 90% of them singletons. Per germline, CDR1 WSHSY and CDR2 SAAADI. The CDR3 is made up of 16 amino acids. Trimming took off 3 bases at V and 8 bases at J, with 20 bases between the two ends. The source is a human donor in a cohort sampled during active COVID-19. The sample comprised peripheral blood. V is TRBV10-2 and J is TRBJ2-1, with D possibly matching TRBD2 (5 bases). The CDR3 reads CASSETYREVADEQFF. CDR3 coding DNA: TGCGCCAGCAGTGAAACCTATCGGGAAGTTGCTGATGAGCAGTTCTTC.